A selection of T cell receptor beta chains follows, all from one sample in a study of blood T cell repertoires in COVID-19. TCRdb keeps only in-frame clones here, not all; method: immunoSEQ multiplex PCR. The sample lists over 90,000 clones, approximately 80% occurring once. The sample was peripheral blood. These receptors were taken from a human donor in a cohort sampled during active or convalescent COVID-19. Each CDR3 is given without its conserved first and last residue.

v_call,j_call,cdr3_length,cdr3_aa
TRBV7-3,TRBJ2-1,13,ASSLKGQGLNEQF
TRBV4-1,TRBJ2-7,13,ASSQGEQGTYEQY
TRBV6-1,TRBJ2-7,13,ASSEQQGGRGEQY
TRBV24-1,TRBJ2-7,14,ATSDPQGDGTYEQY
TRBV7-9,TRBJ1-1,11,ASSPTGDTEAF
TRBV30,TRBJ1-5,12,AWSVGRANQPQH
TRBV10-3,TRBJ2-3,11,AIGSRGEDTQY
TRBV6-5,TRBJ1-2,9,ASTRLVEFT
TRBV24-1,TRBJ1-5,13,ATGRGTGSNQPQH
TRBV6-4,TRBJ2-2,12,ASSKDLAARELF
TRBV19,TRBJ1-5,16,ASSTNPGQGVSNQPQH
TRBV6-1,TRBJ1-5,15,ASSEAKGGSSNQPQH
TRBV10-3,TRBJ2-3,15,AISELAGGHATDTQY